This record looks at one T cell receptor (beta chain) sequence and its context. Its specificity is not known. This specimen belongs to a study of T cells in localized non-small cell lung cancer. Study conclusions and caveats: Across samples, adjacent lung featured a median roughly 60 of the top 100 tumor clones. Longer overall survival was associated with a higher density of T cells in the blood. The study sequenced only one region of the tumor. As a result, intratumor heterogeneity could not be excluded and remains possible. Tumor trailed uninvolved adjacent lung in T cell clonality, which peaked there.

Sequencing was performed with immunoSEQ multiplex PCR; in TCRdb, only in-frame clones are kept and a portion is missing. The sample carries tens of thousands of clones, 85% to 95% recorded once. The V gene lost 4 bases and the J gene lost 4 bases, with 20 bases spanning the gap. CDR1 is SGHDT, CDR2 YYEEEE, per germline. CDR3 size: 16 residues. The chain has TRBV5-6 and TRBJ2-5; no firm D call. Material: peripheral blood mononuclear cells, obtained before any cancer treatment. The source is a female donor older than 55 with stage II lung adenocarcinoma. CDR3 region: CASSPTDPRHRETQYF. Here the CDR3 DNA reads TGTGCCAGCAGCCCAACGGACCCTCGACACCGAGAGACCCAGTACTTC.